These 20 T cell receptor beta chains originate from one sample sequenced in a study of T-cell memory formation after mild COVID-19. TCRdb used MiXCR to reprocess the 5' RACE reads, holding one entry per CDR3 protein. There are about 610,000 distinct CDR3 sequences in the sample; roughly a sixth occur only once, and roughly 8.2% lies in the top ten. Sample: PBMCs or a T cell subset sorted from them (not recorded which). The receptors come from an adult woman who had mild COVID-19 (a few samples of this study predate the infection). Cell type and time point are not known.

This clonotype was seen only a few times. V is TRBV18 and J is TRBJ2-7, with 10 positions matching TRBD2. CDR1 and CDR2 from the germline V gene are KGHSH and LQKENI. J was trimmed by 4 bases and V by 3 bases; bases with no gene match: 12. This CDR3 is built from 17 residues. The CDR3 loop is CASSPNPSGSTPYEQYF. The CDR3 DNA follows: TGTGCCAGCTCACCGAACCCTAGCGGGAGTACCCCTTACGAGCAGTACTTC.

This clonotype was recorded a few times. The chain recombines TRBV9 with TRBJ2-5; 8 nucleotides line up with TRBD2. The germline gives CDR1 SGDLS, CDR2 YYNGEE. There are 15 residues in the CDR3. The V and J ends lost 0 bases and 5 bases, in that order; junction bases with no gene match: 6. The CDR3, as DNA: TGTGCCAGCAGCGTAGCAGCGGGGGACGGTGAGACCCAGTACTTC. This gives the protein CASSVAAGDGETQYF.

This chain connects TRBV12-3 or TRBV12-4 to TRBJ1-5, with D unclear. Trimming took 5 bases from V and 12 from J, leaving 14 bases between them. The CDR3 contains 12 residues. The CDR3, as DNA: TGTGCCAGCAGTACGGGAACAGCTAACCAGCATTTT. Its protein is CASSTGTANQHF.

V usage is TRBV30 and J usage is TRBJ2-1, with a tentative D call TRBD2 (6 bases). Per germline, CDR1 GTSNPN and CDR2 SVGIG (reference sequence). V was pared by 0 bases and J by 2 bases, with 14 bases between. There are 16 residues in the CDR3. The CDR3 nucleotides are TGTGCCTGGAGTGTACCAAGGAGGGGTGCCTACAATGAGCAGTTCTTC. Encoded protein: CAWSVPRRGAYNEQFF.

This clonotype was detected a few times. J is TRBJ2-7 and V is TRBV7-9; TRBD2 might be the D (6 bases). Trimming took 4 bases from V and 3 from J, leaving 16 bases between them. The V gene's germline CDR1 is SEHNR and CDR2 FQNEAQ (reference sequence). This CDR3 comprises 15 residues. CDR3 residues: CASSSLGGKDYEQYF. The CDR3 DNA reads TGTGCCAGCAGCTCACTGGGGGGAAAAGACTACGAGCAGTACTTC.

The chain couples TRBV20-1 to TRBJ2-1; 7 bases are a match to TRBD2. In germline, CDR1 is DFQATT, CDR2 SNEGSKA (reference sequence). With V trimmed by 1 base and J by 4 bases, 10 bases remained unmatched. This CDR3 has 16 residues. The CDR3 sequence is CSARVLRAGEYNEQFF. As DNA, the CDR3 is TGCAGTGCTAGAGTACTAAGGGCGGGAGAGTACAATGAGCAGTTCTTC.

The chain combines TRBV12-3 or TRBV12-4 with TRBJ2-5; 8 positions match TRBD2. The CDR3 loop spans 16 amino acids. V lost 0 bases and J lost 4; bases outside the gene matches: 7. The CDR3 loop reads CASSLAGRGGRETQYF. DNA of the CDR3: TGTGCCAGCAGTTTAGCAGGCCGGGGGGGCCGAGAGACCCAGTACTTC.

This clonotype turned up a few times. The chain carries TRBV15 and TRBJ2-1; D perhaps matches TRBD1 (5 bases). The CDR3 has 14 amino acids. From germline, CDR1 is LNHNV and CDR2 YYDKDF (reference sequence). V was cut by 0 bases and J by 9 bases, with 12 bases left in between. The chain's CDR3 is CATSRDTRVSEQFF. The CDR3 region has the DNA TGTGCCACCAGCAGAGATACCAGGGTTAGTGAGCAGTTCTTC.

The chain has TRBV7-9 and TRBJ1-6; D gene ambiguous. This CDR3 is built from 14 residues. Trimming cost V 1 base and J 7 bases, with 8 bases left between them. Germline CDR1 and CDR2: SEHNR and FQNEAQ (reference sequence). CDR3 in DNA: TGTGCCAGCAGCTTAGGGTGGGAAAATTCACCCCTCCACTTT. Residues: CASSLGWENSPLHF.

In this sample, this clonotype turned up many times. The chain recombines TRBV3-1 with TRBJ2-1, with 10 bases aligning to TRBD1. The J segment lost 4 bases and the V segment lost 5 bases, leaving 5 bases of the junction unmatched. The germline gives CDR1 LGHDT, CDR2 YNNKEL (reference sequence). The CDR3 totals 15 residues. The chain's CDR3 is CASSSRDRGYNEQFF. The DNA of the CDR3 is TGTGCCAGCAGCTCCCGGGACAGGGGTTACAATGAGCAGTTCTTC.

This clonotype was detected a few times. This sequence joins TRBV24-1 and TRBJ2-5; weak D call: TRBD1 (6 bases). The CDR3 sequence is 15 residues long. Between the trimmed V and J ends, which lost 5 bases and 2 bases, there was a span of 14 bases. Germline V gives CDR1 KGHDR, CDR2 SFDVKD. CDR3: CATSGTTGRQETQYF. Here the CDR3 DNA reads TGTGCCACCAGTGGTACTACAGGGCGTCAAGAGACCCAGTACTTC.

The chain uses TRBV20-1 and TRBJ1-1; TRBD1 agrees at 10 bases. The CDR3 consists of 15 residues. CDR1 and CDR2 (germline): DFQATT, SNEGSKA (reference sequence). V lost 8 bases to trimming and J lost 2 bases; unmatched junction nucleotides: 11. The CDR3 nucleotides read TGCAGTACCTCAGACAGGGGGCTTGGTAACACTGAAGCTTTCTTT. As protein: CSTSDRGLGNTEAFF.

DNA of the CDR3: TGTGCCAGCAGCCCGGACGGGCGGACTGAAGCTTTCTTT. This gives the protein CASSPDGRTEAFF. The gene calls are TRBV7-3 and TRBJ1-1; D gene uncertain. Per germline, CDR1 SGHTA and CDR2 FQGTGA. CDR3 length equals 13 residues. Trimming took off 5 bases at V and 5 bases at J, with 12 bases between the two ends.

The J gene is TRBJ2-1, the V gene TRBV7-2; the D gene could be TRBD1 or TRBD2 (5 bases each). The length of the CDR3 is 18 residues. In germline, CDR1 is SGHTA, CDR2 FQGNSA. V gave up 1 base and J gave up 0 bases, with 16 bases separating them. The DNA of the CDR3 is TGTGCCAGCAGCTTAGGAGGTGGGGGAGACAGCTCCTACAATGAGCAGTTCTTC. Its translation: CASSLGGGGDSSYNEQFF.

The genes are TRBV6-2 or TRBV6-3 and TRBJ2-7, with TRBD1 matching 8 bases. CDR3 length: 11 amino acids. Germline V lookup: CDR1 MNHEY, CDR2 SVGEGT. V was clipped by 9 bases and J by 8 bases; unmatched bases: 6. The CDR3 here is CASTQGAKQYF. In nucleotides, the CDR3 is TGTGCCAGTACCCAGGGGGCTAAGCAGTACTTC.

In this sample, this clonotype turned up a few times. CDR3 residues: CSASHTDTQYF. DNA for the CDR3: TGCAGTGCTAGCCACACAGATACGCAGTATTTT. The chain combines TRBV20-1 with TRBJ2-3, with D hard to call. Trimming shortened V by 3 bases and J by 2 bases, and 3 bases separated the two germline ends. CDR1 is DFQATT and CDR2 is SNEGSKA in the germline V gene (reference sequence). The length of the CDR3 is 11 residues.

This clonotype turned up a few times. The V call is TRBV2, the J call TRBJ1-2; 7 bases are shared with TRBD1. Germline CDR1 and CDR2: SNHLY and FYNNEI. This CDR3 has 14 amino acids. J gave up 4 bases and V 2 bases, and 4 bases lay outside the gene matches. CDR3 region: CASSEHAGGYGYTF. For the CDR3, the DNA is TGTGCCAGCAGTGAACACGCAGGGGGCTATGGCTACACCTTC.

This chain links TRBV19 with TRBJ1-3; D not resolved. The V end lost 7 bases, the J end lost 2 bases, and 9 bases lay between the germline ends. Germline V gives CDR1 LNHDA, CDR2 SQIVND (reference sequence). This CDR3 spans 13 amino acids. For the CDR3, the DNA is TGTGCCAGTACGACCGTTACTGGAAACACCATATATTTT. Translated: CASTTVTGNTIYF.

This clonotype has just a few counts. The chain links TRBV11-2 to TRBJ2-7, with D perhaps matching TRBD1 or TRBD2 (5 bases each). Between the trimmed V and J ends, which lost 5 bases and 7 bases, there was a span of 21 bases. CDR3 size: 15 residues. Germline V gives CDR1 SGHAT, CDR2 FQNNGV. The CDR3 nucleotides are TGTGCCAGCAGCCCTCCGGGACGGTTTCGGAAGGAGCAGTACTTC. Translating gives CASSPPGRFRKEQYF.

V and J are TRBV7-9 and TRBJ2-1; TRBD2 aligns across 12 bases. J lost 5 bases, V lost 5 bases, and 7 bases had no gene match. The length of the CDR3 is 16 residues. The germline gives CDR1 SEHNR, CDR2 FQNEAQ (reference sequence). DNA for the CDR3: TGTGCCAGCAGCCGCACTAGCGGGGGGACCGACAATGAGCAGTTCTTC. Its protein product is CASSRTSGGTDNEQFF.